A single sample is the source of the 19 T cell receptor beta chains below, sequenced in a study of monozygotic twins with inflammatory bowel disease (dated by TCRdb to the late 2010s). The method was 5' RACE. Sequenced using an Illumina HiSeq 2500. TCRdb reprocessed the reads, and each CDR3 protein sequence is entered once, without DNA. This sample's table has entries for about 210,000 distinct CDR3 sequences. Under 8.5% of the sample is taken by the ten largest. The sample taken for sequencing was blood. These receptors came from a human donor with ulcerative colitis or Crohn's disease, or a healthy co-twin of an affected twin (not recorded which).

The V call is TRBV12-3 or TRBV12-4, the J call TRBJ2-7. The CDR3 runs 13 residues. The CDR3 here is CASTLAGFYEQYF.

The J gene is TRBJ2-7, the V gene TRBV4-2. There are 14 residues in the CDR3. Germline V CDR1 and CDR2: LGHNA, YNFKEQ. CDR3 region: CASSLSFRRYEQYF.

CDR3 sequence: CSVGMNTEAFF. This chain links TRBV29-1 with TRBJ1-1. The CDR3 runs to 11 residues. Looked up from germline, CDR1 is SQVTM and CDR2 is ANQGSEA.

The chain links TRBV29-1 to TRBJ2-1. The CDR3 consists of 13 residues. CDR1 is SQVTM, CDR2 ANQGSEA, per germline. The CDR3 reads CSFPSSSYNEQFF.

The genes are TRBV4-1 and TRBJ2-3; TCRdb returns TRBD2, unconfirmable since there is no DNA. The CDR3 runs to 15 residues. CDR1 MGHRA and CDR2 YSYEKL come from the germline V gene. The CDR3 here is CASSQPAGHTDTQYF.

CDR3 amino acids: CATPVELNTEAFF. The chain links TRBV24-1 to TRBJ1-1. The CDR3 runs to 13 residues. Germline assignment: CDR1 KGHDR and CDR2 SFDVKD.

The CDR3 reads CASRTQGNTEAFF. This sequence joins TRBV2 and TRBJ1-1; the D call of TRBD1 rests on TCRdb alone, since no DNA is present to check it. Germline values: CDR1 SNHLY, CDR2 FYNNEI. The CDR3 spans 13 residues.

This chain connects TRBV9 to TRBJ2-7; TCRdb picks TRBD2, but there is no DNA to check that call. Germline V gene sequence: CDR1 SGDLS, CDR2 YYNGEE. The CDR3 runs 15 residues. The CDR3 spells CASSVEAGSSYEQYF.

V gene TRBV6-2 or TRBV6-3 combines with J gene TRBJ2-3; TCRdb's D call of TRBD1 is untestable without DNA. Germline loops: CDR1 MNHEY, CDR2 SVGEGT. The CDR3 is 16 amino acids. CDR3 region: CASSYSTGGITDTQYF.

The chain is built from TRBV7-2 and TRBJ2-7; the TCRdb D gene call, TRBD1, has no DNA to confirm it. This CDR3 has 15 residues. CDR1 SGHTA and CDR2 FQGNSA come from the germline V gene. CDR3 protein: CASSLGAGNQYEQYF.

The CDR3 sequence is CASMRGNTIYF. The chain joins TRBV21-1 to TRBJ1-3. TRBV21-1 is a known pseudogene. The CDR3 totals 11 residues.

The chain carries TRBV5-4 and TRBJ2-1; the D call of TRBD1 rests on TCRdb alone, since no DNA is present to check it. Germline V gene data show CDR1 as SGHNT and CDR2 as YYREEE (reference sequence). The CDR3 extends over 17 amino acids. CDR3 residues: CASSPGQITVSYNEQFF.

V and J are TRBV28 and TRBJ2-3. This CDR3 region has 18 residues. Germline assignment: CDR1 MDHEN and CDR2 SYDVKM. The CDR3 here is CASSLIARATTSTDTQYF.

This chain uses TRBV12-3 or TRBV12-4 with TRBJ2-1; TCRdb returns TRBD2, unconfirmable since there is no DNA. The CDR3 has 14 amino acids. CDR3 region: CASSLGLAGDEQFF.

This chain links TRBV20-1 with TRBJ2-3; checking the TCRdb D call of TRBD1 is not possible without DNA. The V gene's germline CDR1 is DFQATT and CDR2 SNEGSKA (reference sequence). The CDR3 length is 15 residues. The CDR3 loop reads CSVVPGVGFTDTQYF.

The V and J genes are TRBV5-1 and TRBJ2-7; TCRdb designates TRBD1, a call that cannot be tested without DNA. In germline, CDR1 is SGHRS, CDR2 YFSETQ. The CDR3 consists of 12 residues. CDR3 sequence: CASRDSSYEQYF.

The CDR3 is CSARNELRGANTDTQYF. The chain combines TRBV20-1 with TRBJ2-3; the D gene TCRdb calls, TRBD1, cannot be checked with no DNA. The CDR3 length is 17 residues. The germline V gene has CDR1 DFQATT and CDR2 SNEGSKA (reference sequence).

The V and J genes are TRBV29-1 and TRBJ2-1; TCRdb designates TRBD2, a call that cannot be tested without DNA. CDR1 and CDR2 from the germline V gene are SQVTM and ANQGSEA. CDR3 size: 17 residues. The chain's CDR3 is CSVEGLAGGSFYNEQFF.

The chain joins TRBV27 to TRBJ1-1. Germline values: CDR1 MNHEY, CDR2 SMNVEV (reference sequence). CDR3 length: 14 residues. CDR3 loop: CASRRDLPNTEAFF.